One and the same sample provided the 9 T cell receptor beta chains below, sequenced in a study of cytomegalovirus exposure and HLA in healthy donors. PCR used 60 Vbeta primers and 13 Jbeta primers. Clones were sequenced by immunoSEQ multiplex PCR, and TCRdb holds only the in-frame ones, with some missing. The sample contains 100,000 to 150,000 clones, 81% of which appear only once. Sequencing was performed on PBMCs. The source is a young man in good health and CMV-seropositive.

The chain couples TRBV13 to TRBJ2-5; the D is unclear. The J call may be incorrect, as the DNA end agrees better with TRBJ2-7. Germline values: CDR1 PRHDT, CDR2 FYEKMQ (reference sequence). CDR3 length: 14 amino acids. The CDR3 region is CASSLGQYSYEQYF. For the CDR3, the DNA is TGTGCCAGCAGCTTAGGACAGTACTCCTACGAGCAGTACTTC.

This chain joins TRBV5-1 and TRBJ2-3; TRBD1 agrees at 8 bases. Trimming removed 0 bases from V and 4 bases from J; junction bases left unmatched: 4. The CDR3 sequence is 15 residues long. Germline V gives CDR1 SGHRS, CDR2 YFSETQ. CDR3 amino acids: CASSLGQGQADTQYF. CDR3 in DNA: TGCGCCAGCAGCTTGGGACAGGGGCAGGCAGATACGCAGTATTTT.

The gene calls are TRBV19 and TRBJ2-7; 7 bases fit TRBD2. Trimming removed 7 bases from V and 0 bases from J; junction bases left unmatched: 6. The CDR3 is 14 amino acids. CDR1 is LNHDA and CDR2 is SQIVND in the germline V gene (reference sequence). The CDR3 loop reads CASKSGMTSYEQYF. CDR3 bases: TGTGCCAGTAAGAGCGGGATGACCTCCTACGAGCAGTACTTC.

The chain links TRBV19 to TRBJ2-3, with D possibly TRBD2 on 7 matching bases. Germline CDR1 is LNHDA and CDR2 is SQIVND (reference sequence). Trimming left V 6 bases short and J 2 bases short, with 15 bases between. CDR3 length: 15 amino acids. Here the CDR3 DNA reads TGTGCCAGTAGCACGCGGGGGCCAAACACAGATACGCAGTATTTT. Amino acids: CASSTRGPNTDTQYF.

For this clone: One end of the junction does not line up with germline, which may come from a read error. This rearrangement joins TRBV7-7 to TRBJ2-3, with D perhaps TRBD2 (6 bases). This CDR3 region has 13 residues. Per germline, CDR1 SSHAT and CDR2 FNYEAQ (reference sequence). The CDR3 reads CASSQEGLDTQYF. The CDR3, as DNA: TGTGCTAGCAGCCAGGAGGGGCTAGATACGCAGTATTTT.

This sequence joins TRBV7-9 and TRBJ1-3; 7 bases map to TRBD1. V dropped 6 bases and J dropped 0; count of bases not matched to a gene: 2. Germline V CDR1 and CDR2: SEHNR, FQNEAQ (reference sequence). The CDR3 runs 14 residues. The CDR3 here is CASRTGASGNTIYF. The CDR3 DNA sequence: TGTGCCAGCAGAACAGGGGCCTCTGGAAACACCATATATTTT.

The sample holds one count of this clone. The chain has TRBV19 and TRBJ1-1; D is undetermined. In germline, CDR1 is LNHDA, CDR2 SQIVND (reference sequence). The ends were cut back, 3 bases at V and 0 bases at J, with 14 bases in the middle. CDR3 length: 16 residues. The CDR3 reads CASSIPSSGMNTEAFF. The CDR3 DNA reads TGTGCCAGTAGTATTCCCTCTAGCGGGATGAACACTGAAGCTTTCTTT.

This clone was counted a single time. This chain uses TRBV19 with TRBJ1-1; D gene uncertain. The V end lost 5 bases, the J end lost 0 bases, and 19 bases lay between the germline ends. This CDR3 contains 17 residues. In germline, CDR1 is LNHDA, CDR2 SQIVND (reference sequence). Here the CDR3 DNA reads TGTGCCAGTAGTTTGGGCAACGTGAGGGTCATGAACACTGAAGCTTTCTTT. This codes for CASSLGNVRVMNTEAFF.

This chain links TRBV27 with TRBJ1-6; D perhaps matches TRBD1 (5 bases). The V gene's germline CDR1 is MNHEY and CDR2 SMNVEV (reference sequence). V was shortened by 10 bases and J by 8 bases, with 18 bases between the two germline ends. The CDR3 is made up of 14 amino acids. The CDR3 DNA sequence: TGTGCCACTACAGGTCGCGGGAGGGATTCACCCCTCCACTTT. Amino acids: CATTGRGRDSPLHF.